A single sample is the source of the 17 T cell receptor beta chains below, sequenced in a study of regulatory T cells in long-lasting Graves disease. The TCR beta library used iRepertoire HTBI primers with Arm-PCR amplification of CDR3. TCRdb independently ran MiXCR on the multiplex PCR reads; one entry per CDR3 protein. The profile covers about 210,000 distinct CDR3 sequences, with 15% to 20% appearing a single time and around 11% taken by the ten largest. Time point: newly diagnosed GD, antithyroid drugs for less than 3 months. The TCR library used RNA extracted from PBMCs. The same specimen was also included in a second study, on T cells in Graves' hyperthyroidism and ophthalmopathy.

The specimen was peripheral blood mononuclear cells (PBMCs), collected at new diagnosis, from a patient treated with antithyroid drugs. The origin of the receptors is a woman aged 25-40 years with Graves disease.

This clonotype came up many times. The rearrangement uses TRBV6-1 and TRBJ2-5; maybe TRBD2 (5 bases). The CDR3 has 15 amino acids. Trimming stripped 10 bases from V and 2 bases from J, with 20 bases between. CDR1 MNHNS and CDR2 SASEGT come from the germline V gene. The CDR3 reads CATRFTDGIQETQYF. The CDR3 DNA follows: TGTGCCACCCGCTTTACCGACGGGATTCAAGAGACCCAGTACTTC.

There are many counts of this clonotype. V is TRBV19 and J is TRBJ2-2; 7 bases match TRBD2. The CDR3 sequence is 15 residues long. From germline, CDR1 is LNHDA and CDR2 SQIVND (reference sequence). The V and J ends lost 2 bases and 4 bases, in that order; junction bases with no gene match: 4. CDR3 in amino acids: CASSILAVLTGELFF. The CDR3 nucleotides are TGTGCCAGTAGTATACTAGCGGTGCTCACCGGGGAGCTGTTTTTT.

The chain links TRBV11-2 to TRBJ2-1; 9 positions match TRBD2. The V gene's germline CDR1 is SGHAT and CDR2 FQNNGV. The CDR3 sequence is 16 residues long. Losses at the gene ends were 1 base for V and 5 bases for J; bases not matched to a gene: 6. This chain's CDR3 is CASSLVGGRADNEQFF. In nucleotides, the CDR3 is TGTGCCAGCAGCTTAGTTGGCGGGAGGGCCGACAATGAGCAGTTCTTC.

The sample holds many counts of this clonotype. The chain recombines TRBV6-1 with TRBJ1-2; possibly TRBD1 for D (6 bases). V lost 2 bases to trimming and J lost 0 bases, with 16 bases between them. From germline, CDR1 is MNHNS and CDR2 SASEGT. The CDR3 runs to 17 residues. Here the CDR3 reads CASSEKFFGGANYGYTF. The CDR3 DNA is TGTGCCAGCAGTGAAAAGTTTTTCGGGGGCGCTAACTATGGCTACACCTTC.

This clonotype was seen a handful of times. A much bigger clone sits one base away, suggesting this may be a read error. This chain links TRBV10-3 with TRBJ2-7; TRBD2 matches at 11 bases. Germline V gene data show CDR1 as ENHRY and CDR2 as SYGVKD. This CDR3 comprises 14 residues. The CDR3, as DNA: TGTGCCACCAGTGATAGACTAGCGGGAAGCGAGCAGTACTTC. Encoded protein: CATSDRLAGSEQYF.

In this sample, this clonotype turned up many times. This sequence joins TRBV9 and TRBJ2-7; no reliable D call. The CDR3 sequence is 13 residues long. Trimming removed 4 bases from V and 6 bases from J, with 14 bases in between. Germline V gene sequence: CDR1 SGDLS, CDR2 YYNGEE. The chain's CDR3 is CASSPHVSVEQYF. The CDR3 nucleotides are TGTGCCAGCAGCCCCCACGTTTCCGTCGAGCAGTACTTC. The full variable domain, its missing parts supplied by reference TRBV9 and TRBJ2-7, is DSGVTQTPKHLITATGQRVTLRCSPRSGDLSVYWYQQSLDQGLQFLIQYYNGEERAKGNILERFSAQQFPDLHSELNLSSLELGDSALYFCASSPHVSVEQYFGPGTRLTVT.

The sample holds many counts of this clonotype. The rearrangement links TRBV20-1 to TRBJ1-4, with TRBD1 matching 8 bases. The CDR3 extends over 14 amino acids. CDR1 and CDR2 from the germline V gene are DFQATT and SNEGSKA (reference sequence). Trimming removed 6 bases from V and 4 bases from J; junction bases left unmatched: 7. CDR3 DNA sequence: TGCAGTGCCAACCGGGACAGGCTTAATGAAAAACTGTTTTTT. Its translation: CSANRDRLNEKLFF.

Ten or more counts support this clonotype. V and J are TRBV12-3 or TRBV12-4 and TRBJ2-7, with D uncertain. The V gene lost 8 bases and the J gene lost 2 bases, with 10 bases spanning the gap. The CDR3 has 12 residues. The CDR3 DNA reads TGTGCCAGCTCTTTAAGGCCCTACGAGCAGTACTTC. Its translation is CASSLRPYEQYF.

This clonotype appeared a few times. Given a much more abundant clone one base away, this may be a read error. V is TRBV5-1 and J is TRBJ2-7; tentative D call: TRBD2 (6 bases). Germline V lookup: CDR1 SGHRS, CDR2 YFSETQ. The CDR3 contains 11 residues. The CDR3 bases are TGCGCCAGCAGCTGGGAGGACGAGCGGTACTTC. Its translation is CASSWEDERYF.

A single count supports this clonotype. A much larger clone is a single base away; this may be a read error. This sequence joins TRBV18 and TRBJ2-5; the D gene is possibly TRBD2 (6 bases). CDR1 and CDR2 (germline): KGHSH, LQKENI. With 2 bases removed from V and 5 bases from J, the gap between germline ends came to 18 bases. CDR3 length: 16 amino acids. CDR3 in DNA: TGTGCCAGCTCACCATCCGGCTCTCAACGGGGGGAGACCCAGTACTTC. Translating it yields CASSPSGSQRGETQYF.

The rearrangement joins TRBV2 to TRBJ1-4; TRBD1 is a possible D gene (6 bases). The CDR3 has 15 amino acids. The ends were cut back, 8 bases at V and 0 bases at J, with 13 bases in the middle. The V gene's germline CDR1 is SNHLY and CDR2 FYNNEI. As DNA, the CDR3 is TGTGCCAGCTGGTCCGGGGGGCCAACTAATGAAAAACTGTTTTTT. It yields the protein CASWSGGPTNEKLFF.

This clonotype was observed many times. V and J are TRBV4-2 and TRBJ1-1; D unclear. Germline V gene lookup returns CDR1 LGHNA and CDR2 YNFKEQ. Trimming took 1 base from V and 1 from J, leaving 7 bases between them. CDR3 length: 14 residues. CDR3 bases: TGTGCCAGCAGCCAAGTGACCGAGAACACTGAAGCTTTCTTT. Translation: CASSQVTENTEAFF.

As concerns this clonotype: A much more abundant neighbour one base away suggests this may be a read error. The chain joins TRBV30 to TRBJ2-7, with D possibly matching TRBD2 (5 bases). This CDR3 is 12 amino acids long. Germline V gene lookup returns CDR1 GTSNPN and CDR2 SVGIG (reference sequence). The CDR3 DNA follows: TGTGCCTGGGGAGTTTTGGTGGGAGAGCAATACTTC. Protein: CAWGVLVGEQYF.

In this sample, this clonotype turned up a few times. J is TRBJ1-2 and V is TRBV28; D ambiguous. The CDR3 covers 13 residues. V lost 5 bases and J lost 6, with 13 bases in between. The germline gives CDR1 MDHEN, CDR2 SYDVKM. The CDR3: CASSPTPRDGYTF. CDR3 nucleotide sequence: TGTGCCAGCAGTCCCACCCCCCGGGATGGCTACACCTTC.

Many counts were recorded for this clonotype. The chain employs TRBV7-3 and TRBJ2-2, with D uncertain. There are 17 residues in the CDR3. Deletions cut 5 bases from V and 0 bases from J, with 16 bases between. Per the germline V gene, CDR1 is SGHTA and CDR2 is FQGTGA. The CDR3, as DNA: TGTGCCAGCAGCCGTAGAGCCGGGTTATCGAACACCGGGGAGCTGTTTTTT. Its translation: CASSRRAGLSNTGELFF.

In its sample, this clonotype was seen many times. The rearrangement links TRBV28 to TRBJ1-5; D is uncertain. This CDR3 comprises 14 residues. Germline CDR1 reads MDHEN; CDR2 reads SYDVKM. V was cut by 3 bases and J by 4 bases, with 10 bases left in between. DNA for the CDR3: TGTGCCAGCAGTTTTCGGTGGGGAAATCAGCCCCAGCATTTT. Translating gives CASSFRWGNQPQHF.

Turning to this clonotype: A far larger clone is one base from this, pointing to a likely read error. The rearrangement joins TRBV14 to TRBJ2-1; possibly TRBD1 for D (5 bases). The CDR3 loop spans 12 amino acids. From germline, CDR1 is SGHDN and CDR2 FVKESK. V lost 1 base and J lost 9, with 7 bases in between. CDR3 in amino acids: CASSQVQGEQFF. The CDR3, as DNA: TGTGCCAGCAGCCAAGTTCAGGGTGAGCAGTTCTTC.